Listed here is a single T cell receptor beta chain. As yet, its antigen is unknown. A multiplex PCR was run with 60 Vbeta primers and 13 Jbeta primers. Sequencing was performed with immunoSEQ multiplex PCR; in TCRdb, only in-frame clones are kept and a portion is missing. This table holds 180,000 or so clones, around 76% found once. The CDR3 covers 12 residues. CDR1 is SGHTA and CDR2 is FQGNSA in the germline V gene. Trimming took 6 bases from V and 6 from J, leaving 9 bases between them. The data were taken from a study of cytomegalovirus exposure and HLA in healthy donors. Study information: In an earlier analysis, 90 million to 130 million unique TCR beta sequences were found from approximately 190 million T cells. Whole-study findings and limits: In a later analysis, at a false discovery rate of 0.05, roughly 18,000 TCR beta sequences were associated with HLA alleles. It was confirmed in vitro that a few of the CMV-associated chains were specific for CMV antigens.

The chain joins TRBV7-2 to TRBJ2-1, with D unclear. The source of this sequence is a woman aged 25 to 45 in good health and CMV-seropositive. The specimen sequenced was PBMCs. Here the CDR3 reads CASSFIFNEQFF. The CDR3 DNA reads TGTGCCAGCAGTTTTATATTCAATGAGCAGTTCTTC.